This T cell receptor (beta chain) was retrieved from a study of blood T cell repertoires in COVID-19. Background on the study: Samples representing acute and convalescent COVID-19 were sourced from the United States, Italy and Spain.

This clone was seen a single time. In terms of age and location, participants ranged from roughly 18 to 95 years and lived in about 25 US areas. Participants' reported clinical history set cohort assignment. The germline V gene encodes CDR1 MGHRA and CDR2 YSYEKL. The CDR3 spans 18 residues. V lost 1 base to trimming and J lost 2 bases, with 20 bases between them. The authors' processing: Reference gene primer amplification gave nucleated cell count estimates. The method was immunoSEQ multiplex PCR; TCRdb's version includes in-frame clones alone and lacks a portion of them. The DNA was the basis for D and trimming; V, J and clone size are from that table. The profile shows about 220,000 clones, 88% of them singletons.

This receptor was taken from a woman aged 45-60 years with acute COVID-19. The sequenced sample consisted of PBMCs or T cells enriched from blood (not recorded which). J is TRBJ1-2 and V is TRBV4-1, with D perhaps matching TRBD1 (5 bases). Written as DNA, the CDR3 is TGCGCCAGCAGCCAAGCTTCAGGGAAGATAAGGGCCAACTATGGCTACACCTTC. Its translation: CASSQASGKIRANYGYTF.